This TCR beta chain was captured in a study of OX40 agonist ivuxolimab in advanced cancers. The table lists this clone with a count of one. CDR3 length equals 14 residues. Germline lookup yields CDR1 KGHSH and CDR2 LQKENI. Assay used: immunoSEQ multiplex PCR; TCRdb lists only in-frame clones, some missing. The table lists about 62,000 clones, 92% of them singletons. This receptor was taken from an adult with an advanced solid tumor such as melanoma, head and neck, liver or kidney cancer. The sample here was CD4+ or CD8+ T cells sorted from blood, taken in a trial of the OX40 agonist ivuxolimab. The gene calls are TRBV18 and TRBJ2-5; D is perhaps TRBD2 (8 bases). With the DNA end fitting TRBJ2-7 better, the J assignment may be wrong. The CDR3 spells CASYPQREGAEQYF. The CDR3 nucleotides read TGTGCCAGCTATCCACAACGGGAGGGGGCCGAGCAGTACTTC.